The next 17 T cell receptor beta chains were all read from a single sample in a study of circulating CD8 cells and anti-PD-1 response in melanoma. Using roughly 15 ng of total RNA, TCR libraries were made with the QIAseq Immune Repertoire TCR panel. TCRdb reprocessed the reads via MiXCR and lists one record per CDR3 protein. Counted here are about 670 distinct CDR3 sequences, approximately 7% occurring once; the ten biggest clones make up roughly 12%. Four subsets defined by PD-1 and/or TIGIT were sorted from live CD3+CD8+TCRalphabeta+ cells. The sample consisted of CD8+ T cells from PBMCs, taken at baseline or after one month of anti-PD-1 therapy (not recorded which). These receptors all stem from a human donor with melanoma.

This clonotype is medium-sized (0.01 to 0.1%) within its sample. The rearrangement joins TRBV29-1 to TRBJ2-2; the D is unclear. Trimming left V 4 bases short and J 1 base short, with 7 bases between. The CDR3 runs to 13 residues. Germline CDR1 and CDR2: SQVTM and ANQGSEA. This chain's CDR3 is CSVGSGNTGELFF. The CDR3 nucleotides read TGCAGCGTTGGTTCTGGGAACACCGGGGAGCTGTTTTTT.

This clonotype is medium-sized (0.01 to 0.1%) by share. The chain is built from TRBV29-1 and TRBJ1-2; D unclear. Germline-derived CDR1 and CDR2 are SQVTM and ANQGSEA. The V gene lost 5 bases and the J gene lost 1 base, with 26 bases spanning the gap. The CDR3 loop spans 18 amino acids. The CDR3 DNA reads TGCAGCGTTAGAGGTGGGAGGTGGGCCACCTTGGGTAACTATGGCTACACCTTC. Its translation: CSVRGGRWATLGNYGYTF. The variable domain in full, completed from reference TRBV29-1 and TRBJ1-2, reads SAVISQKPSRDICQRGTSLTIQCQVDSQVTMMFWYRQQPGQSLTLIATANQGSEATYESGFVIDKFPISRPNLTFSTLTVSNMSPEDSSIYLCSVRGGRWATLGNYGYTFGSGTRLTVV.

This clonotype ranks as medium-sized. This chain links TRBV10-3 with TRBJ2-1; no reliable D call. The CDR3 is 13 residues long. V was pared by 2 bases and J by 6 bases, with 8 bases between. Germline V CDR1 and CDR2: ENHRY, SYGVKD. The CDR3 reads CAISELGSNEQFF. The DNA of the CDR3 is TGTGCCATCAGTGAGCTGGGATCCAATGAGCAGTTCTTC.

Sample share makes this clonotype medium-sized. This chain uses TRBV2 with TRBJ2-7; 12 bases map to TRBD2. Germline CDR1 SNHLY, CDR2 FYNNEI. The CDR3 runs to 18 residues. V shed 7 bases, J shed 0 bases, and the junction held 13 bases outside the gene matches. The DNA for the CDR3 is TGTGCCAGCATTAATCCGGGACTAGCGGGCCCCCGCTCCTACGAGCAGTACTTC. This encodes CASINPGLAGPRSYEQYF.

This clonotype is labeled as large. V and J are TRBV9 and TRBJ1-4, with unresolved D. This CDR3 is 15 amino acids long. Germline lookup yields CDR1 SGDLS and CDR2 YYNGEE. V lost 4 bases to trimming and J lost 6 bases, with 16 bases between them. CDR3 nucleotides: TGTGCCAGCAGCCGGGAAGAGGGCACCCATGAAAAACTGTTTTTT. Protein product: CASSREEGTHEKLFF.

Note on this clonotype: It may be a read error: a sequence one base away is much more abundant. The chain couples TRBV27 to TRBJ2-3, with D tentatively TRBD1 (7 bases). Trimming shortened V by 2 bases and J by 5 bases, and 8 bases separated the two germline ends. From germline, CDR1 is MNHEY and CDR2 SMNVEV (reference sequence). The CDR3 totals 13 residues. The CDR3 nucleotides are TGTGCCAGCAGTTTACAGGGGGGAGATACGCAGTATTTT. Amino acids: CASSLQGGDTQYF.

This clonotype counts as large (0.1 to 1%). The chain combines TRBV24-1 with TRBJ2-2; 10 bases map to TRBD1. Unmatched junction bases numbered 6, after V lost 3 bases and J lost 6 bases. The CDR3 consists of 16 residues. Germline V gene sequence: CDR1 KGHDR, CDR2 SFDVKD. CDR3 loop: CATSDPTGGESGELFF. DNA for the CDR3: TGTGCCACCAGTGATCCGACAGGGGGCGAGTCCGGGGAGCTGTTTTTT.

This clonotype ranks as large. V gene TRBV24-1 combines with J gene TRBJ2-3; a weak D match, TRBD2 (6 bases). The CDR3 loop spans 15 amino acids. Trimming took 3 bases from V and 7 from J, leaving 16 bases between them. Per germline, CDR1 KGHDR and CDR2 SFDVKD. The CDR3 nucleotides read TGTGCCACCAGTGATGAGGGTTGGGGCGGGAATACGCAGTATTTT. Translation gives CATSDEGWGGNTQYF.

This clonotype was detected only a few times. V is TRBV2 and J is TRBJ2-1; 8 bases align to TRBD2. The CDR3 sequence is 16 residues long. Trimming at V came to 10 bases and at J to 6 bases, leaving 17 bases not matched to a gene. The V gene's germline CDR1 is SNHLY and CDR2 FYNNEI. The CDR3 DNA reads as TGTGCCACTTCGACCTTGTTAGCGGGGACCCGCAATGAGCAGTTCTTC. It codes for CATSTLLAGTRNEQFF.

This clonotype was seen more than once but under ten times. Just one base apart from a much larger clone, this may be a read error. The V call is TRBV9, the J call TRBJ2-3; 12 bases line up with TRBD2. The CDR3 covers 15 residues. Germline CDR1 SGDLS, CDR2 YYNGEE. The CDR3 spells CASRVGTSGTDTQYF. The CDR3 nucleotides read TGTGCCAGCAGGGTAGGGACTAGCGGGACAGATACGCAGTATTTT.

This clonotype is labeled as medium-sized. V is TRBV7-2 and J is TRBJ2-7; D is uncertain. This CDR3 has 11 residues. Germline loops: CDR1 SGHTA, CDR2 FQGNSA. Trimming left V 5 bases short and J 2 bases short, with 4 bases between. The CDR3 here is CASSLTYEQYF. CDR3 nucleotide sequence: TGTGCCAGCAGCCTTACCTACGAGCAGTACTTC.

Of note for this clonotype: With a much larger clone just one base away, this may be a read error. The chain is built from TRBV2 and TRBJ1-5, with 9 bases identical to TRBD1. Germline V lookup: CDR1 SNHLY, CDR2 FYNNEI. The CDR3 sequence is 15 residues long. The CDR3 is CASRATGGWDQPQRF. The CDR3 region has the DNA TGTGCCAGCAGGGCCACAGGGGGCTGGGATCAGCCCCAGCGTTTT.

This clonotype was counted only a few times. The rearrangement uses TRBV7-2 and TRBJ2-7; TRBD2 aligns across 11 bases. The J segment lost 3 bases and the V segment lost 1 base, leaving 2 bases of the junction unmatched. Germline CDR1 is SGHTA and CDR2 is FQGNSA. The CDR3 is 15 residues long. The CDR3 coding sequence is TGTGCCAGCAGCTTAGTAGCGGGAGGGCTCTACGAGCAGTACTTC. Protein product: CASSLVAGGLYEQYF.

The rearrangement joins TRBV19 to TRBJ1-1; 7 nucleotides agree with TRBD1. From germline, CDR1 is LNHDA and CDR2 SQIVND (reference sequence). This CDR3 has 11 residues. V gave up 8 bases and J gave up 8 bases; unmatched junction bases: 5. The CDR3 is CASVRGREAFF. The CDR3 DNA is TGTGCCAGTGTAAGGGGGCGCGAAGCTTTCTTT.

This clonotype rates as large. The rearrangement uses TRBV29-1 and TRBJ2-7; possible D gene TRBD2, 5 bases. This CDR3 has 12 amino acids. Trimming pared 8 bases from V and 3 bases from J, leaving 14 bases between. The V gene's germline CDR1 is SQVTM and CDR2 ANQGSEA. The CDR3 sequence is CSSLSEGYEQYF. The CDR3 DNA follows: TGCAGCTCCCTTAGCGAGGGCTACGAGCAGTACTTC.

In its sample, this clonotype is large. The rearrangement joins TRBV27 to TRBJ2-7; the D is unclear. The germline CDR1 and CDR2 sequences are MNHEY and SMNVEV (reference sequence). The ends were cut back, 2 bases at V and 4 bases at J, with 9 bases in the middle. The CDR3 is 13 amino acids. As DNA, the CDR3 is TGTGCCAGCAGTTTAAGTGAGTTTTACGAGCAGTACTTC. It codes for CASSLSEFYEQYF.

This clonotype counts as large. J is TRBJ1-1 and V is TRBV2; no definite D call. The germline V gene encodes CDR1 SNHLY and CDR2 FYNNEI. This CDR3 has 11 residues. The V gene lost 10 bases and the J gene lost 3 bases, with 9 bases spanning the gap. CDR3 in DNA: TGTGCCAACCATGGAGACACTGAAGCTTTCTTT. Translated: CANHGDTEAFF.